Presented here are 25 T cell receptor beta chains from one specimen sequenced in a study of T cell responses to AZD1222 COVID-19 vaccine. Profiled with immunoSEQ multiplex PCR; TCRdb holds only in-frame clones, not every one. The table shows 150,000 to 200,000 clones, with over 70% occurring only once. Here the sequenced sample was peripheral blood, taken on day 0 of MenACWY control vaccination. The source of these receptors is an adult in good health.

This clone has just one count. The V call is TRBV20-1, the J call TRBJ2-5; D might be TRBD2 (5 bases). Between the trimmed V and J ends, which lost 3 bases and 2 bases, there was a span of 13 bases. Germline V gene data show CDR1 as DFQATT and CDR2 as SNEGSKA (reference sequence). The length of the CDR3 is 14 residues. The CDR3, as DNA: TGCAGTGCTAGTCCCGGGAAAGTACAAGAGACCCAGTACTTC. As protein: CSASPGKVQETQYF.

The chain has TRBV14 and TRBJ2-7, with TRBD1 identical over 10 bases. Germline V gives CDR1 SGHDN, CDR2 FVKESK. Trimming cost V 7 bases and J 4 bases; bases outside gene matches: 7. The CDR3 consists of 14 residues. The CDR3 here is CASKDRGEAYEQYF. For the CDR3, the DNA is TGTGCCAGCAAGGACAGGGGGGAGGCTTACGAGCAGTACTTC.

This clone was counted a single time. CDR3 nucleotide sequence: TGTGCCAGCAGTTACAGCTCCTACGAGCAGTACTTC. Its translation is CASSYSSYEQYF. The gene calls are TRBV28 and TRBJ2-7, with D hard to call. This CDR3 has 12 residues. Germline lookup yields CDR1 MDHEN and CDR2 SYDVKM. V shed 4 bases and J shed 0 bases, with 4 bases lying between them.

The chain combines TRBV5-4 with TRBJ2-2; no clear D gene. Between the trimmed V and J ends, which lost 1 base and 3 bases, there was a span of 7 bases. The CDR3 consists of 14 residues. Germline V gene lookup returns CDR1 SGHNT and CDR2 YYREEE (reference sequence). DNA of the CDR3: TGTGCCAGCAGCTTGTGGCAGGACACCGGGGAGCTGTTTTTT. It specifies CASSLWQDTGELFF.

The genes are TRBV6-1 and TRBJ1-1; the D gene is possibly TRBD1 (5 bases). This CDR3 has 17 residues. V was shortened by 0 bases and J by 4 bases, with 18 bases between the two germline ends. In germline, CDR1 is MNHNS, CDR2 SASEGT. For the CDR3, the DNA is TGTGCCAGCAGTGAAGCGCCGCAGATCCGCGGGACCACTGAAGCTTTCTTT. Encoded protein: CASSEAPQIRGTTEAFF.

The CDR3 is CASSELGGRNNEQFF. Written as DNA, the CDR3 is TGTGCCAGCAGTGAGCTGGGCGGGAGGAACAATGAGCAGTTCTTC. This sequence joins TRBV2 and TRBJ2-1; 8 positions match TRBD2. Unmatched junction bases numbered 6, after V lost 3 bases and J lost 5 bases. CDR1 SNHLY and CDR2 FYNNEI come from the germline V gene. This CDR3 spans 15 amino acids.

The chain's CDR3 is CASTSGASGANVLTF. The CDR3 region has the DNA TGTGCCAGCACCTCAGGGGCCTCTGGGGCCAACGTCCTGACTTTC. The J gene is TRBJ2-6, the V gene TRBV28, with D maybe TRBD1 (6 bases). This CDR3 has 15 residues. Germline V gene lookup returns CDR1 MDHEN and CDR2 SYDVKM. Trimming pared 7 bases from V and 0 bases from J, leaving 10 bases between.

CDR3 sequence: CASSFLDSASEAFF. For the CDR3, the DNA is TGTGCCAGCAGTTTCCTCGACAGCGCTAGTGAAGCTTTCTTT. The chain is built from TRBV2 and TRBJ1-1, with D tentatively TRBD1 (5 bases). CDR3 length: 14 residues. In germline, CDR1 is SNHLY, CDR2 FYNNEI. V lost 5 bases to trimming and J lost 7 bases, with 17 bases between them.

This clone was recorded only once. This chain connects TRBV28 to TRBJ2-6; D is undetermined. Deletions cut 2 bases from V and 2 bases from J, with 7 bases between. This CDR3 comprises 15 residues. CDR1 is MDHEN and CDR2 is SYDVKM in the germline V gene. The CDR3 reads CASSLGSTGANVLTF. CDR3 DNA sequence: TGTGCCAGCAGTTTAGGATCGACTGGGGCCAACGTCCTGACTTTC.

The chain links TRBV27 to TRBJ1-2; D is perhaps TRBD1 (5 bases). V lost 4 bases and J lost 3, with 9 bases in between. Germline loops: CDR1 MNHEY, CDR2 SMNVEV (reference sequence). The CDR3 length is 13 residues. Here the CDR3 DNA reads TGTGCCAGCAGTTATCGGGGGGACTATGGCTACACCTTC. This gives the protein CASSYRGDYGYTF.

This clone was recorded once. The rearrangement links TRBV6-5 to TRBJ2-2, with D unclear. V dropped 2 bases and J dropped 5 bases, with 9 bases sitting between them. This CDR3 has 14 amino acids. Germline loops: CDR1 MNHEY, CDR2 SVGAGI. CDR3 DNA: TGTGCCAGCAGTTACGGGGTTGGGACCGGGGAGCTGTTTTTT. Translated, it gives CASSYGVGTGELFF.

The chain links TRBV4-3 to TRBJ1-2, with D possibly being TRBD1 (5 bases). The CDR3 is 15 amino acids. Germline-derived CDR1 and CDR2 are LGHNA and YSLEER. V was cut by 1 base and J by 4 bases, with 13 bases left in between. CDR3 protein: CASSQVQGSSYGYTF. The CDR3 DNA is TGCGCCAGCAGCCAAGTGCAGGGATCCAGCTATGGCTACACCTTC.

The CDR3 loop is CASSPGQTYEQYF. CDR3 nucleotides: TGCGCCAGCAGCCCAGGACAGACCTACGAGCAGTACTTC. This chain connects TRBV5-1 to TRBJ2-7; maybe TRBD1 (6 bases). V gave up 4 bases and J gave up 2 bases, with 10 bases separating them. The length of the CDR3 is 13 residues. Per germline, CDR1 SGHRS and CDR2 YFSETQ.

The rearrangement joins TRBV5-1 to TRBJ2-2; maybe TRBD2 (7 bases). The CDR3 sequence is 16 residues long. Germline CDR1 and CDR2: SGHRS and YFSETQ. V lost 2 bases and J 1 base, leaving 12 bases between the germline ends. The CDR3 protein is CASSFRGALNTGELFF. For the CDR3, the DNA is TGCGCCAGCAGCTTTCGGGGGGCCCTGAACACCGGGGAGCTGTTTTTT.

This clone appeared once. The chain couples TRBV25-1 to TRBJ1-6, with D possibly TRBD1 on 6 matching bases. Per germline, CDR1 MGHDK and CDR2 SYGVNS. CDR3 length: 12 residues. V was cut by 6 bases and J by 8 bases, with 8 bases left in between. This CDR3 reads CASRQGHSPLHF. CDR3 nucleotides: TGTGCCAGCAGACAGGGTCATTCACCCCTCCACTTT.

This chain links TRBV19 with TRBJ2-1, with 8 bases lining up with TRBD1. CDR3 size: 16 residues. CDR1 and CDR2 (germline): LNHDA, SQIVND (reference sequence). Trimming took 4 bases from V and 2 from J; bases not matched to a gene: 7. The chain's CDR3 is CASSRRTGGTYNEQFF. CDR3 nucleotides: TGTGCCAGTAGTAGGCGAACAGGGGGGACCTACAATGAGCAGTTCTTC.

This clone was recorded a few times. The V call is TRBV7-8, the J call TRBJ1-1; D call uncertain. V lost 2 bases and J 1 base, leaving 8 bases between the germline ends. CDR1 and CDR2 from the germline V gene are SGHVS and FQNEAQ. This CDR3 has 14 amino acids. CDR3 sequence (DNA): TGTGCCAGCAGCTTAACGGACGGGAACACTGAAGCTTTCTTT. Residues: CASSLTDGNTEAFF.

The chain combines TRBV28 with TRBJ2-2; tentative D call: TRBD1 (7 bases). The CDR3 sequence is 14 residues long. Germline lookup yields CDR1 MDHEN and CDR2 SYDVKM. Trimming cost V 11 bases and J 1 base, with 14 bases left between them. CDR3 sequence reads: CACYQGGNTGELFF. CDR3 sequence (DNA): TGTGCCTGTTACCAGGGGGGGAACACCGGGGAGCTGTTTTTT.

The rearrangement uses TRBV30 and TRBJ1-1; TRBD1 aligns across 7 bases. CDR1 and CDR2 (germline): GTSNPN, SVGIG (reference sequence). With V trimmed by 0 bases and J by 5 bases, 6 bases remained unmatched. This CDR3 is 14 amino acids long. CDR3 nucleotide sequence: TGTGCCTGGAGTGTAGTGCCAGGGGGAACTGAAGCTTTCTTT. This encodes CAWSVVPGGTEAFF.

This chain joins TRBV7-2 and TRBJ2-7, with D perhaps TRBD1 or TRBD2 (5 bases each). V lost 2 bases, J lost 7 bases, and 12 bases lay in between. Germline loops: CDR1 SGHTA, CDR2 FQGNSA. The CDR3 is 13 residues long. This chain's CDR3 is CASSLIPGSEQYF. In DNA, the CDR3 is TGTGCCAGCAGCTTAATCCCAGGGAGTGAGCAGTACTTC.

The rearrangement uses TRBV19 and TRBJ2-1; D is possibly TRBD2 (7 bases). This CDR3 spans 15 amino acids. The V gene lost 5 bases and the J gene lost 5 bases, with 16 bases spanning the gap. Germline loops: CDR1 LNHDA, CDR2 SQIVND (reference sequence). This CDR3 is CASSVAGASDNEQFF. CDR3 bases: TGTGCCAGTAGTGTGGCGGGGGCCAGCGACAATGAGCAGTTCTTC.

Comments on this clone: Within the sample, other DNA sequences also encode this same CDR3. The V call is TRBV19, the J call TRBJ2-7, with D uncertain. V dropped 1 base and J dropped 3 bases, with 1 base sitting between them. Per the germline V gene, CDR1 is LNHDA and CDR2 is SQIVND (reference sequence). The CDR3 loop spans 11 amino acids. DNA of the CDR3: TGTGCCAGTAGTATAGGCTACGAGCAGTACTTC. Translation: CASSIGYEQYF. The full variable domain, with the rest looked up from reference TRBV19 and TRBJ2-7, is DGGITQSPKYLFRKEGQNVTLSCEQNLNHDAMYWYRQDPGQGLRLIYYSQIVNDFQKGDIAEGYSVSREKKESFPLTVTSAQKNPTAFYLCASSIGYEQYFGPGTRLTVT.

The chain combines TRBV10-3 with TRBJ1-1; 10 nucleotides align to TRBD1. The CDR3 extends over 13 amino acids. V trimming: 7 bases; J trimming: 3 bases; junction bases outside the gene matches: 2. The germline gives CDR1 ENHRY, CDR2 SYGVKD. Here the CDR3 DNA reads TGTGCCATCACTGGACAGGGGGACACTGAAGCTTTCTTT. Translated, it gives CAITGQGDTEAFF.

The chain combines TRBV28 with TRBJ2-1; D perhaps matches TRBD1 (6 bases). The germline V gene encodes CDR1 MDHEN and CDR2 SYDVKM. The CDR3 covers 14 residues. Between the trimmed V and J ends, which lost 5 bases and 6 bases, there was a span of 14 bases. CDR3 loop: CASSTLLGGNEQFF. In DNA form, the CDR3 reads TGTGCCAGCAGTACCTTACTAGGGGGCAATGAGCAGTTCTTC.

The CDR3 bases are TGTGCCAGCAGTCCCCAGTTCGGGACGGGTGAAAAACTGTTTTTT. It specifies CASSPQFGTGEKLFF. V gene TRBV7-9 combines with J gene TRBJ1-4, with D perhaps TRBD1 (5 bases). The CDR3 spans 15 residues. Per germline, CDR1 SEHNR and CDR2 FQNEAQ (reference sequence). V dropped 6 bases and J dropped 7 bases, with 18 bases sitting between them.